Listed below are T cell receptor beta chains from one sample, sequenced in a study of cytomegalovirus exposure and HLA in healthy donors. TCRdb's table, derived via immunoSEQ multiplex PCR, lists solely in-frame clones and lacks some. Among 100,000 to 150,000 clones, under 85% were seen once, and the ten largest hold less than 5%. Specimen: PBMCs. These TCRs come from a woman aged 45 to 65 in good health and CMV-seropositive. Each CDR3 is given with its conserved first and last residue. A D gene is named only where the DNA matches it firmly. Clone size is given for some rows only: seen once, a few or many times, or a class if the clone is expanded.

clone_size,d_call,j_call,v_call,cdr3_nt,cdr3_aa
-,-,TRBJ1-4,TRBV9,TGTGCCAGCAGCGTAGAGCAGGGCGGTAATGAAAAACTGTTTTTT,CASSVEQGGNEKLFF
-,TRBD2,TRBJ2-5,TRBV6-6,TGTGCCAGCAGTTACTCGACCGGGGGGGGGACCCAGTACTTC,CASSYSTGGGTQYF
once,TRBD2,TRBJ2-5,TRBV7-9,TGTGCCAGCAGCCCGGGACTAGCGGGGGGAGGAGAGACCCAGTACTTC,CASSPGLAGGGETQYF
few,TRBD1,TRBJ1-5,TRBV19,TGTGCCAGTAGTATCCTACAGGGGGCAGGGCAGCCCCAGCATTTT,CASSILQGAGQPQHF
-,TRBD2,TRBJ2-1,TRBV5-1,TGCGCCAGCAGCGTCGGGACTAGCGGGGCTAGCTCCTACAATGAGCAGTTCTTC,CASSVGTSGASSYNEQFF
-,TRBD2,TRBJ2-5,TRBV4-1,TGCGCCAGCAGCCCTGTAGGACTAGCGGGGGGCCAGGGAAAGACCCAGTACTTC,CASSPVGLAGGQGKTQYF
-,-,TRBJ1-3,TRBV5-6,TGTGCCAGCAGGCTCACCCGGGGGTTTGCTGGAAACACCATATATTTT,CASRLTRGFAGNTIYF
-,TRBD1,TRBJ2-7,TRBV25-1,TGTGCCAGCAGTGCAGTACCGGGACAGAGAGTTGGGGGTTACGAGCAGTACTTC,CASSAVPGQRVGGYEQYF
once,TRBD2,TRBJ2-1,TRBV7-2,TGTGCCAGCAGCCGCGACGGCGCCAGCGGGGGATACAATGAGCAGTTCTTC,CASSRDGASGGYNEQFF
-,-,TRBJ1-6,TRBV4-3,TGCGCCAGCAGTCCGGGGGGGGAGACCTATAATTCACCCCTCCACTTT,CASSPGGETYNSPLHF
few,-,TRBJ1-1,TRBV6-5,TGTGCCAGCAGTTGGGAGATCGGAAACACTGAAGCTTTCTTT,CASSWEIGNTEAFF
-,TRBD2,TRBJ2-1,TRBV7-3,TGTGCCAGCAGCTTGTCGGGACTAGCGGGGAACAATGAGCAGTTCTTC,CASSLSGLAGNNEQFF
-,TRBD1,TRBJ1-1,TRBV10-3,TGTGCCATCAGTGATCCAAGTGAGACAGGGAGGGCTTTCTTT,CAISDPSETGRAFF
once,-,TRBJ2-3,TRBV14,TGTGCCAGCAGCCAAGAGGCGAGGAAAGATACGCAGTATTTT,CASSQEARKDTQYF
-,-,TRBJ2-7,TRBV7-6,TGTGCCAGCAGCGTAAGCGACTCCTACGAGCAGTACTTC,CASSVSDSYEQYF
-,-,TRBJ1-2,TRBV9,TGTGCCAGCAGCGTAGTTCAAGCTAGTAACTATGGCTACACCTTC,CASSVVQASNYGYTF
few,-,TRBJ1-3,TRBV28,TGTGCCAGCACTCTAGGGGAACTCACCGGAAACACCATATATTTT,CASTLGELTGNTIYF